Following are 18 T cell receptor beta chains from one sample sequenced in a study of T cells in Graves' hyperthyroidism and ophthalmopathy. There were TCR beta CDR3 regions amplified from RNA transcripts. Primed by the HTBI set, a first-round RT-PCR was run on the TCR CDR3. TCRdb processed the multiplex PCR reads anew with MiXCR; each CDR3 protein has one entry. The sample yields 550,000 to 700,000 distinct CDR3 sequences, about half seen once. The sequencing input was peripheral blood or thyroid tissue (not recorded which). The receptors stem from an adult woman with Graves' disease, either hyperthyroidism or ophthalmopathy (not recorded which).

This clonotype showed up many times. The genes are TRBV5-1 and TRBJ2-7; unclear D gene. The germline V gene has CDR1 SGHRS and CDR2 YFSETQ. The V gene lost 0 bases and the J gene lost 1 base, with 20 bases spanning the gap. The CDR3 extends over 18 amino acids. DNA of the CDR3: TGCGCCAGCAGCTTGGGGCTGGAAATGATGGCGGTATCCTACGAGCAGTACTTC. Its protein is CASSLGLEMMAVSYEQYF.

This clonotype was detected only a few times. A much larger clonotype is one base distant, so this may be a read error. The chain has TRBV6-2 or TRBV6-3 and TRBJ2-7; D possibly corresponds to TRBD1 (5 bases). CDR1 is MNHEY, CDR2 SVGEGT, per germline. CDR3 length equals 12 residues. Here the CDR3 DNA reads TGTGCCAGCAGTTACAGGGGCTACGGGCAGTACTTC. Translation: CASSYRGYGQYF.

This chain connects TRBV9 to TRBJ2-5; TRBD2 is a possible D gene (5 bases). Between the trimmed V and J ends, which lost 3 bases and 7 bases, there was a span of 10 bases. The CDR3 has 12 residues. Germline CDR1 SGDLS, CDR2 YYNGEE. The CDR3 coding sequence is TGTGCCAGCAGCGGATCCCGGGGGACCCAGTACTTC. Protein product: CASSGSRGTQYF.

The gene calls are TRBV2 and TRBJ2-6; TRBD2 agrees at 10 bases. V trimming: 9 bases; J trimming: 2 bases; junction bases outside the gene matches: 10. The CDR3 is made up of 17 amino acids. Germline lookup yields CDR1 SNHLY and CDR2 FYNNEI. CDR3 sequence: CARGGLAGEAGANVLTF. The DNA for the CDR3 is TGTGCCAGGGGGGGGCTAGCGGGAGAGGCTGGGGCCAACGTCCTGACTTTC.

This clonotype was detected many times. This chain uses TRBV20-1 with TRBJ2-5, with D possibly being TRBD2 (6 bases). The CDR3 contains 13 residues. V lost 4 bases to trimming and J lost 5 bases, with 14 bases between them. Germline V gives CDR1 DFQATT, CDR2 SNEGSKA (reference sequence). CDR3 sequence (DNA): TGCAGTGCTAAAAGATTCAGCGGGGAGACCCAGTACTTC. This encodes CSAKRFSGETQYF.

The chain is built from TRBV7-9 and TRBJ1-6; no clear D. V lost 0 bases, J lost 3 bases, and 9 bases lay in between. Germline CDR1 reads SEHNR; CDR2 reads FQNEAQ (reference sequence). This CDR3 comprises 16 residues. The CDR3 loop reads CASSLAGLDYNSPLHF. The CDR3 DNA reads TGTGCCAGCAGCTTAGCAGGGTTGGACTATAATTCACCCCTCCACTTT.

The chain employs TRBV7-3 and TRBJ1-1; 10 bases are shared with TRBD1. This CDR3 has 18 amino acids. Trimming at V came to 3 bases and at J to 11 bases, leaving 21 bases not matched to a gene. Germline values: CDR1 SGHTA, CDR2 FQGTGA. This chain's CDR3 is CASSLSGTYERQGALAFF. The CDR3 region has the DNA TGTGCCAGCAGCTTGTCAGGGACCTACGAGCGACAGGGGGCTTTGGCTTTCTTT.

About this clonotype: A much larger clone lies a single base off, so this may be a read error. V usage is TRBV28 and J usage is TRBJ1-5, with D uncertain. CDR1 MDHEN and CDR2 SYDVKM come from the germline V gene. The germline V and J ends were trimmed by 8 bases and 9 bases, with 14 bases remaining between them. The CDR3 is 12 residues long. CDR3 coding DNA: TGTGCCAGCGGTGCTGGCGATCTGCCCCAGCATTTT. This translates into CASGAGDLPQHF.

The rearrangement links TRBV15 to TRBJ2-5; D may be TRBD2 (7 bases). This CDR3 is built from 13 residues. Germline CDR1 LNHNV, CDR2 YYDKDF (reference sequence). The V and J ends lost 1 base and 13 bases respectively, with 16 bases between them. The CDR3 reads CATSRVRGAKLYF. DNA for the CDR3: TGTGCCACCAGCAGAGTACGGGGGGCGAAACTGTACTTC.

The gene calls are TRBV2 and TRBJ2-2; D not resolved. From germline, CDR1 is SNHLY and CDR2 FYNNEI. The CDR3 length is 14 residues. Trimming took off 3 bases at V and 0 bases at J, with 5 bases between the two ends. The CDR3 region is CASSDGSNTGELFF. The DNA of the CDR3 is TGTGCCAGCAGTGACGGATCGAACACCGGGGAGCTGTTTTTT.

This clonotype was observed at least ten times. The chain carries TRBV10-3 and TRBJ1-1; tentatively, D is TRBD1 (6 bases). Germline CDR1 and CDR2: ENHRY and SYGVKD. Trimming took off 9 bases at V and 4 bases at J, with 9 bases between the two ends. This CDR3 is built from 11 residues. This CDR3 is CAIQGSTEAFF. DNA of the CDR3: TGTGCCATACAGGGTTCCACTGAAGCTTTCTTT.

The chain employs TRBV7-2 and TRBJ2-7; D uncertain. The CDR3 sequence is 13 residues long. Germline values: CDR1 SGHTA, CDR2 FQGNSA. V lost 4 bases to trimming and J lost 6 bases, with 13 bases between them. The CDR3 DNA is TGTGCCAGCAGCTACAAAACTGGTTCCGAGCAGTACTTC. Its protein is CASSYKTGSEQYF. Complete variable domain (other parts from reference TRBV7-2 and TRBJ2-7): GAGVSQSPSNKVTEKGKDVELRCDPISGHTALYWYRQSLGQGLEFLIYFQGNSAPDKSGLPSDRFSAERTGGSVSTLTIQRTQQEDSAVYLCASSYKTGSEQYFGPGTRLTVT.

The chain is built from TRBV7-6 and TRBJ2-3, with D perhaps TRBD1 (6 bases). The CDR3 spans 15 residues. The V end was cut by 5 bases, the J end by 0 bases, with 12 bases between. The germline CDR1 and CDR2 sequences are SGHVS and FNYEAQ. The CDR3, as DNA: TGTGCCAGCAGCCTAGGGGGAGAGAGCACAGATACGCAGTATTTT. Its translation is CASSLGGESTDTQYF.

This clonotype was observed at least ten times. This chain joins TRBV9 and TRBJ1-2, with D unclear. Trimming removed 4 bases from V and 2 bases from J, with 15 bases in between. The CDR3 totals 15 residues. Germline-derived CDR1 and CDR2 are SGDLS and YYNGEE. The CDR3 region has the DNA TGTGCCAGCAGCTACCCCCCCTCGGCCAACTATGGCTACACCTTC. Translating gives CASSYPPSANYGYTF.

This clonotype was counted ten times or more. The rearrangement joins TRBV6-6 to TRBJ2-6; no clear D. CDR3 length: 14 amino acids. Per the germline V gene, CDR1 is MNHNY and CDR2 is SVGAGI (reference sequence). V was clipped by 10 bases and J by 0 bases, with 10 bases between them. The DNA of the CDR3 is TGTGCCATCCTTGTTCCCTCTGGGGCCAACGTCCTGACTTTC. Its translation: CAILVPSGANVLTF.

The V and J genes are TRBV12-3 or TRBV12-4 and TRBJ2-3; D call uncertain. V lost 6 bases and J lost 8, with 12 bases in between. The CDR3 contains 12 residues. In DNA, the CDR3 is TGTGCCAGCAGCCAAGGACGCGGTACGCAGTATTTT. Translating it yields CASSQGRGTQYF.

This clonotype came up many times. The rearrangement uses TRBV20-1 and TRBJ1-4; the D gene is possibly TRBD1 (5 bases). This CDR3 spans 16 amino acids. V lost 2 bases to trimming and J lost 0 bases, with 13 bases between them. Germline V CDR1 and CDR2: DFQATT, SNEGSKA (reference sequence). CDR3 bases: TGCAGTGCTAGACCCCCCGACAGCGCAACTAATGAAAAACTGTTTTTT. Protein product: CSARPPDSATNEKLFF.

This clonotype has a count of ten or more. The chain has TRBV5-1 and TRBJ2-5, with 12 bases lining up with TRBD2. Germline V gene sequence: CDR1 SGHRS, CDR2 YFSETQ. The CDR3 sequence is 15 residues long. Trimming cost V 4 bases and J 5 bases; bases outside gene matches: 6. CDR3 region: CASSIGLAGSETQYF. In nucleotides, the CDR3 is TGCGCCAGCAGCATCGGACTAGCGGGATCTGAGACCCAGTACTTC.